This TCR beta chain was sequenced during a study of tumor-infiltrating lymphocytes in primary liver carcinoma. Study summary: Each sample had roughly 3.65 to 7.5 million productive TCRbeta reads regardless of tissue type. Study results and caveats: Compared with tumor region pairs, tumor-adjacent and tumor-blood pairs overlapped less.

Researchers generated TCR beta cDNA from approximately 450 ng of total RNA, relying on a constant-region primer. Three-round nested multiplex PCR performed with slightly modified ARM-PCR produced the TCR beta libraries. TRBV1-TRBV30 forward primers and a C-beta reverse primer were used in the first two PCR rounds, which each ran for approximately 10 cycles. One entry per CDR3 protein results from TCRdb running MiXCR on the multiplex PCR reads. The sample includes approximately 74,000 distinct CDR3 sequences, 71% of them seen just once. On this clonotype itself: Its antigen is as yet unknown. This sequence may be a read error, since a much larger clone differs from it by one base.

The source material, about 18-31 mg of unsorted bulk tissue, was used to co-extract RNA and DNA. Treatment of the patients' primary liver carcinoma consisted of surgical resection. Viable tumor cells exceeded 85% in all tumor samples. The germline gives CDR1 SGHRS, CDR2 YFSETQ. The CDR3 totals 13 residues. Sequencing used liver tumor tissue from sampling region 4. Subset in this sample: tumor region T4, right-lateral pole. The sequence was collected from a woman aged 55-70 years with primary liver carcinoma and hepatitis B virus infection. V usage is TRBV5-1 and J usage is TRBJ2-5; D is ambiguous. The CDR3 is CASSLHQKETQNF. Written as DNA, the CDR3 is TGCGCCAGCAGCTTGCATCAGAAAGAGACCCAGAACTTC. Full variable domain (outside the CDR3, taken from reference TRBV5-1 and TRBJ2-5): KAGVTQTPRYLIKTRGQQVTLSCSPISGHRSVSWYQQTPGQGLQFLFEYFSETQRNKGNFPGRFSGRQFSNSRSEMNVSTLELGDSALYLCASSLHQKETQNFGPGTRLLVL.